The T cell receptor beta chain described here comes from a study of patients and donors after allogeneic stem cell transplantation. There are a few counts of this clonotype. The CDR3 totals 12 residues. CDR1 SQVTM and CDR2 ANQGSEA come from the germline V gene. V lost 5 bases and J lost 3, with 10 bases in between. Via MiXCR, TCRdb re-called the RT-PCR reads, giving one row per CDR3 protein. This table has 20,000 or so distinct CDR3 sequences, around 30% appearing once. The clonotype was recovered from a human donor who was either an allogeneic HSCT recipient or a stem cell or donor lymphocyte infusion donor (not recorded which). It is not recorded whose cells these are; they may come from a transplant donor. The chain has TRBV29-1 and TRBJ1-2; TRBD1 is a possible D gene (5 bases). Input material: blood, either unsorted or a sorted T cell fraction (not recorded which). The CDR3 reads CSVLFRDYGYTF. CDR3 DNA: TGCAGCGTTCTTTTCAGGGACTATGGCTACACCTTC.